These 3 T cell receptor beta chains were all obtained from the same sample, sequenced in a study of blood T cell repertoires in COVID-19. Libraries were prepared by immunoSEQ multiplex PCR; TCRdb keeps only in-frame clonotypes and omits some of them. The sample has roughly 570,000 clones, roughly 91% seen once. The sequenced sample consisted of peripheral blood. Receptor source: a woman in her 50s with COVID-19, enrolled during active disease.

J is TRBJ2-1 and V is TRBV30; 11 bases are shared with TRBD2. This CDR3 contains 14 residues. Trimming cost V 2 bases and J 6 bases; bases outside gene matches: 3. CDR1 is GTSNPN and CDR2 is SVGIG in the germline V gene (reference sequence). CDR3 nucleotide sequence: TGTGCCTGGAGTCCCGGGACTAGCGGCAATGAGCAGTTCTTC. As protein: CAWSPGTSGNEQFF.

The chain carries TRBV4-1 and TRBJ2-1, with 12 nucleotides matching TRBD2. J gave up 7 bases and V 1 base, and 23 bases lay outside the gene matches. The CDR3 consists of 22 residues. Germline values: CDR1 MGHRA, CDR2 YSYEKL. CDR3 sequence reads: CASSQAYSSGGAPPSRRNEQFF. DNA of the CDR3: TGCGCCAGCAGCCAAGCCTACTCTAGCGGGGGGGCCCCCCCATCAAGACGTAATGAGCAGTTCTTC.

This chain connects TRBV24-1 to TRBJ1-1; 7 positions agree with TRBD1. V lost 9 bases, J lost 7 bases, and 13 bases stayed unmatched. Germline assignment: CDR1 KGHDR and CDR2 SFDVKD. The length of the CDR3 is 14 residues. The CDR3 region is CATASGGGAGEAFF. CDR3 bases: TGTGCCACCGCCAGCGGAGGGGGCGCGGGTGAAGCTTTCTTT.